This section outlines one T cell receptor (beta chain) sequence together with its context. The antigen it binds to is not known. Within one base of it there is no much larger clone, and no base qualities were kept. The source of the sample is a study of long-term antiretroviral therapy in people with HIV (dated by TCRdb to about 2022). With regard to the full study: The earliest samples were collected about a decade before the 2015 WHO recommendation for immediate ART, when ART was typically delayed until CD4 counts fell. A total of roughly 180 cryopreserved PBMC samples were contributed to the cohort by 30 adults with confirmed HIV infection, with samples collected serially over a mean of around 6 years (range 1-12). Whether ART initiation and durable HIV suppression were associated with changes in peripheral blood TRB repertoire composition and diversity was tested in a retrospective serial study. Test extractions of a monoclonal T-cell line alongside some 36 polyclonal samples showed no cross-contamination during QIAcube processing. About 35% of the 30 participants with HIV were female. What the authors observed across the whole study: Owing to limited PBMC availability, only the TCR beta chain was sequenced, without alpha chain pairing. Because cell numbers in pre-ART samples were limited, unsorted PBMC were profiled instead of sorted CD4+ and CD8+ T cells. ART initiation was associated with a significant increase in TRB diversity, but diversity stayed significantly below transplant donor controls even after long-term ART. The samples span the years 2004 to 2017, and the ART regimens used may be less effective than current regimens. At every time point, the repertoire was dominated by expanded TRB clones first identified before ART initiation, although this dominance fluctuated and, in many PLHIV, declined after ART. Inferences about post-ART repertoire changes are limited because no data were available on ART adherence, viral resistance or therapy changes. HIV repertoires had narrower CDR3 length ranges than controls, and the network structure suggested an antigen-experienced repertoire that shifted only slightly toward naive after ART.

Sequencing of the TRB variable region was done with the immunoSEQ hsTCRB v3.0 assay at survey level resolution. The target sequencing depth for TRB was about 40,000-55,000 T-cell genomes per sample. TRB libraries were pooled and sequenced on an Illumina MiSeq using a v3 150-cycle kit. Processing in the source paper ran as follows. Repertoire analysis ran in R within a reproducible Nextflow workflow covering QC, data transformation and analysis. LymphoSeq2, an R package for AIRR-Seq data exploration, was used to implement custom analyses. A few samples yielding fewer than 5000 total TRB sequences were excluded, leaving 150 to 200 analyzed HIV repertoires. Of the roughly 180 retained HIV repertoires, almost 60 were collected before and 120 to 130 after ART initiation. Repertoires were downsampled to 5000 TRB nucleotide sequences, with summary statistics averaged over 100 downsampling iterations. TRB sequences were retained for analysis only if CDR3 regions of at least seven amino acids were present. Diversity was measured with a Shannon entropy-derived clonality score and the Gini coefficient. In the repertoire networks, any two of the top 5000 CDR3 amino acid sequences were connected whenever the two sequences differed by an edit distance of one. GLIPH2 predicted antigen specificity groups and MHC restriction for TRB CDR3 amino acid sequences. Known CMV, EBV, HIV or tissue antigen associations were flagged by matching CDR3 amino acid sequences against VDJdb and McPAS-TCR. Pre-ART, post-ART and control groups were compared with Wilcoxon signed-rank tests and Holm-Bonferroni correction. TCRdb limited this immuneACCESS table to in-frame rearrangements with V and J called. A share of clones is missing; checked studies link under half to unresolved V genes, and the rest is unexplained. V, J and clone size reflect that table, while D and trimming were determined from the DNA. This sample lists tens of thousands of clones; 70% to 85% were detected once. The ten largest clones capture roughly 18% of the sample.

To be included, a participant needed at least one PBMC sample from before ART initiation plus at least two post-ART samples. All participants with HIV were treated in the United States of America. Before DNA extraction, cryopreserved samples containing about 1-10 million PBMC were thawed and washed. At the time of the earliest PBMC sample, participants with HIV were aged between about 20 and 60 years. PBMC samples from each participant spanned 1-4 timepoints before ART initiation and 2-8 timepoints after ART initiation, with a median of 7 samples. For every participant, serial HIV viral load, CD4+ T-cell count, ART history and demographic data were obtained. Genomic DNA was extracted from unsorted PBMC with a Qiagen kit on a QIAcube, processed in batches of 12 samples. V lost 5 bases and J lost 6 bases; the stretch between them is 17 bases long. Taken from cysteine to phenylalanine, the CDR3 has 14 residues. Only the CDR3 DNA is retained, 42 bases long and in frame from the first base. CDR1 and CDR2, looked up from the germline V gene, are SGHTA and FQGTGA.

Sequenced here: unsorted PBMCs, sampled 0.5 years before starting antiretroviral therapy. The chain is assembled from TRBV7-3 and TRBJ2-7; confidence is insufficient to name the D gene. This TCR was recovered from a man aged 40-49 years with HIV. This receptor has the CDR3 CASSPGDPGSEQYF. The sequenced DNA: TGTGCCAGCAGCCCTGGGGATCCCGGAAGCGAGCAGTACTTC.